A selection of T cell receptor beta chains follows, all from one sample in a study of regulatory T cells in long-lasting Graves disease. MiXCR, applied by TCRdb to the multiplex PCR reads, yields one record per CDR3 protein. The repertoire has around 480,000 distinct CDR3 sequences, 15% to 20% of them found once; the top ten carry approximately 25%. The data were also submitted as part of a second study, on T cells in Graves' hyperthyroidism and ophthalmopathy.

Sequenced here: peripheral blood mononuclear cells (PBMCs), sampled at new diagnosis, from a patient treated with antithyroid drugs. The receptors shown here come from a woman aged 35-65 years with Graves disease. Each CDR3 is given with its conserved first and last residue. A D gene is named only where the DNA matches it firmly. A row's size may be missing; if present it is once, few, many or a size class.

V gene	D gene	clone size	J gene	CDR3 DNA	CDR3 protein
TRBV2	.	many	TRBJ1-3	TGTGCCAGCAGTAGGGGGGGTGCTGGAAACACCATATATTTT	CASSRGGAGNTIYF
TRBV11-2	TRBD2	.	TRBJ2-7	TGTGCCAGCAGCTTAGAAGCGGGGGGCTCCTGCGAGCAGTACTTC	CASSLEAGGSCEQYF
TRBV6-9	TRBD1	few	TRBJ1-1	TGTGCCAGCAGTTACTCTCCCCAGGGGGCTAAGCCGAACACTGAAGCTTTCTTT	CASSYSPQGAKPNTEAFF
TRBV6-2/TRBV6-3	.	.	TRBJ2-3	TGTGCCAGCAGCCACAGTGGGGCAGTGGCAGATACGCAGTATTTT	CASSHSGAVADTQYF
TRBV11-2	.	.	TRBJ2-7	TGTGCCAGCAGTCCGGGACGGAGCGGCGAGCAGTACTTC	CASSPGRSGEQYF
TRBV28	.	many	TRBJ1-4	TGTGCCAGCAGTTCCCCCGAAAGGGTTGAAAAACTGTTTTTT	CASSSPERVEKLFF
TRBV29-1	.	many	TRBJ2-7	TGCAGCGTTGAATCCGGGACGCCTAAGCGGTACTTC	CSVESGTPKRYF
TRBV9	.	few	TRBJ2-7	TGTGCCAGCAGCGTAGGGGACCCCTACGAGCAGTACTTC	CASSVGDPYEQYF
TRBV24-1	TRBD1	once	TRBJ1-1	TGTGCCACCAGTGATTACCCCTGTATAGGGGGCTACGGTGAAGCTTTCTTT	CATSDYPCIGGYGEAFF
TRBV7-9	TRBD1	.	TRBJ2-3	TGTGCCAGCAGTCCTTTGCGGGACAGGGGGGCTGGAGATACGCAGTATTTT	CASSPLRDRGAGDTQYF
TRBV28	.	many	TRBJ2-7	TGTGCCAGCAGTTTGACACATCTCTCCTACGAGCAGTACTTC	CASSLTHLSYEQYF
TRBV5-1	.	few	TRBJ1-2	TGCGCCAGCAGCTTGGACAGATATGGCTACACCTTC	CASSLDRYGYTF
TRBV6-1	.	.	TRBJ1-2	TGTGCCAGCAGTGCCTCTAGGTATGGCTACACCTTC	CASSASRYGYTF
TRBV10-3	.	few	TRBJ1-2	TGTGCCATCAGTGAGTCGGCGGAAGAGGGAGGCTACACCTTC	CAISESAEEGGYTF
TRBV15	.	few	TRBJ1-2	TGTGCCACCAGCAGAGCGGCAGTCCGGGACTATGGCTACACCTTC	CATSRAAVRDYGYTF
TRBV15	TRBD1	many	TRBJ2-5	TGTGCCACCAGCAGAGATGGGACAGCACAAGAGACCCAGTACTTC	CATSRDGTAQETQYF
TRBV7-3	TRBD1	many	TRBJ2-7	TGTGCCAGCAGCTTGACAGGGTTACACTACGAGCAGTACTTC	CASSLTGLHYEQYF
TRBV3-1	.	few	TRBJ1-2	TGTGCCAGCAGCCATTGGGGGGCCTTTGATTATGGCTACACCTTC	CASSHWGAFDYGYTF
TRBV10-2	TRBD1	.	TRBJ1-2	TGCGCCAGCAGGCGAAATACCCAGGGGGGAGGCTACACCTTC	CASRRNTQGGGYTF
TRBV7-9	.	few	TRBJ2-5	TGTGCCAGCAGCGTCCGGGACTCTCCAACAGAGACCCAGTACTTC	CASSVRDSPTETQYF
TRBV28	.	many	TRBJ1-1	TGTGCCAGCAGTTTAATCGGGGGGCGATGGAGCACTGAAGCTTTCTTT	CASSLIGGRWSTEAFF
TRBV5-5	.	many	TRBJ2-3	TGTGCCAGCAGCTTAGCAGGACACACAGATACGCAGTATTTT	CASSLAGHTDTQYF
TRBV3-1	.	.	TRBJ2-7	TGTGCCAGCAGCCAATTACTACTTATCGGGGGCGAGCAGTACTTC	CASSQLLLIGGEQYF
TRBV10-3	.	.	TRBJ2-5	TGTGCCATCAGTGCAGGGAGACAAGAGACCCAGTACTTC	CAISAGRQETQYF
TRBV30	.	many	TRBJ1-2	TGTGCCTGGAGACAGAAACCTAACTATGGCTACACCTTC	CAWRQKPNYGYTF
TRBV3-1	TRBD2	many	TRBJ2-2	TGTGCCAGCAGCCTAAGACTAGCCGACACCGGGGAGCTGTTTTTT	CASSLRLADTGELFF
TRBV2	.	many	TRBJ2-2	TGTGCCAGCGAGGAGGCGAACACCGGGGAGCTGTTTTTT	CASEEANTGELFF
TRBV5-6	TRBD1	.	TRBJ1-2	TGTGCCAGCAGCGGAATCACACAGGGGAACGAGGGCTACACCTTC	CASSGITQGNEGYTF
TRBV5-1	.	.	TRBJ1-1	TGCGCCAGCAGCTTGTCCCCAGATCGAAACACTGAAGCTTTCTTT	CASSLSPDRNTEAFF
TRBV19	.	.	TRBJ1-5	TGTGCCAGTAGTATTGTTGGGCGCAGTATTTTACAGCCCCAGCATTTT	CASSIVGRSILQPQHF
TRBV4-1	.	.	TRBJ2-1	TGCGCCAGCAGCTCCGCAGGTAGCCCTCGCTACAATGAGCAGTTCTTC	CASSSAGSPRYNEQFF
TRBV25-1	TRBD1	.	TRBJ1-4	TGTGCCAGCAGTCTAAAGGGGGCTGAGGAAAAACTGTTTTTT	CASSLKGAEEKLFF
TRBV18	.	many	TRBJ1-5	TGTGCCAGCTCACGGACAGACTATAGCAATCAGCCCCAGCATTTT	CASSRTDYSNQPQHF
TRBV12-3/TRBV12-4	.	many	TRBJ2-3	TGTGCCAGCAGTTTCCGGACAGGCACAGATACGCAGTATTTT	CASSFRTGTDTQYF
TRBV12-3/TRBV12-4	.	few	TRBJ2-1	TGTGCCAGCAGCCTAGGGGGGGTTCACAATGAGCAGTTCTTC	CASSLGGVHNEQFF
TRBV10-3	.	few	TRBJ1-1	TGTGCCATCAGTATAGGGCAGGGTGGTGATGAAGCTTTCTTT	CAISIGQGGDEAFF
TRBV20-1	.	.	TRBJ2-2	TGCAGTGCTAGAGACGGTTTGGCCGGGGAGCTGTTTTTT	CSARDGLAGELFF
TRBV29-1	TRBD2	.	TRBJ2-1	TGCAGCGTTGTGGGCCGGGGGGCCTACAATGAGCAGTTCTTC	CSVVGRGAYNEQFF
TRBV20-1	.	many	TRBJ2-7	TGCAGTGCTAGAGATCCCGGAACAAGCTACGAGCAGTACTTC	CSARDPGTSYEQYF